This TCR beta chain was observed in a study of OX40 agonist ivuxolimab in advanced cancers. In the study overall: Patients undergoing dose escalation presented with hepatocellular carcinoma, melanoma, renal cell or head and neck cancer.

CDR3 length: 11 residues. Trimming stripped 4 bases from V and 7 bases from J, with 9 bases between. Germline lookup yields CDR1 SGHNT and CDR2 YYREEE (reference sequence). Sequenced by immunoSEQ multiplex PCR; TCRdb stores in-frame clones only, minus some. The table has about 46,000 clones, around 89% seen once. The receptor's source is an adult with an advanced solid tumor such as melanoma, head and neck, liver or kidney cancer. The sample consisted of CD4+ or CD8+ T cells sorted from blood, taken in a trial of the OX40 agonist ivuxolimab. This chain connects TRBV5-4 to TRBJ2-7; weak D call: TRBD1 (6 bases). CDR3 coding DNA: TGTGCCAGCAGCATTACAGGGGAGCAGTACTTC. Translation: CASSITGEQYF.